One and the same sample provided the 9 T cell receptor beta chains below, sequenced in a study of cytomegalovirus exposure and HLA in healthy donors. The PCR was carried out with 60 Vbeta primers and 13 Jbeta primers. This table comes from immunoSEQ multiplex PCR, and its TCRdb copy is limited to in-frame clones, with some not included. The sample has around 99,000 clones; around 76% are singletons. Input material: PBMCs. These receptors all come from a man aged 25 to 45 in good health and CMV-seropositive.

This sequence joins TRBV18 and TRBJ1-1, with D tentatively TRBD1 (5 bases). The CDR3 spans 18 residues. Trimming left V 6 bases short and J 1 base short, with 24 bases between. Per germline, CDR1 KGHSH and CDR2 LQKENI. CDR3 nucleotide sequence: TGTGCCAGCTCCTACAGCGGCCTGAAGCGGGGGTGGAACACTGAAGCTTTCTTT. Protein: CASSYSGLKRGWNTEAFF.

This clone was picked up one time. This chain joins TRBV6-6 and TRBJ1-1; 7 nucleotides agree with TRBD1. Germline V gene sequence: CDR1 MNHNY, CDR2 SVGAGI (reference sequence). CDR3 length equals 14 residues. Germline trimming cut 6 bases from V and 3 bases from J; bases unmatched to any gene: 7. CDR3 bases: TGTGCCAGCAGAGAGACAGGGCGGGACACTGAAGCTTTCTTT. As protein: CASRETGRDTEAFF.

This rearrangement joins TRBV5-4 to TRBJ1-1; no clear D gene. The CDR3 has 13 residues. V shed 2 bases and J shed 3 bases, with 8 bases lying between them. Germline V CDR1 and CDR2: SGHNT, YYREEE (reference sequence). CDR3 region: CASSFLRDTEAFF. The CDR3 DNA sequence: TGTGCCAGCAGCTTTCTGAGAGACACTGAAGCTTTCTTT.

V and J are TRBV5-1 and TRBJ2-1, with D unresolved. Germline CDR1 reads SGHRS; CDR2 reads YFSETQ. V lost 6 bases to trimming and J lost 12 bases, with 16 bases between them. The CDR3 runs to 12 residues. The chain's CDR3 is CASTLNNRVQFF. CDR3 coding DNA: TGCGCCAGCACCCTGAACAATCGGGTGCAGTTCTTC.

V gene TRBV6-6 combines with J gene TRBJ1-1, with 9 bases that match TRBD1. The CDR3 loop spans 14 amino acids. Germline lookup yields CDR1 MNHNY and CDR2 SVGAGI (reference sequence). V dropped 6 bases and J dropped 4; count of bases not matched to a gene: 6. The CDR3 bases are TGTGCCAGCAGACAGGGACAGGGAACCACTGAAGCTTTCTTT. Translated: CASRQGQGTTEAFF.

As DNA, the CDR3 is TGTGCCCTCGGGGGGGCGGATACGCAGTATTTT. It encodes CALGGADTQYF. The gene calls are TRBV30 and TRBJ2-3; 8 bases align to TRBD2. The CDR3 covers 11 residues. Germline loops: CDR1 GTSNPN, CDR2 SVGIG (reference sequence). V gave up 8 bases and J gave up 6 bases; unmatched junction bases: 4.

This clone has more than one count but fewer than ten. The gene calls are TRBV27 and TRBJ2-1, with 8 positions matching TRBD2. Germline CDR1 and CDR2: MNHEY and SMNVEV (reference sequence). The CDR3 length is 15 residues. Trimming removed 3 bases from V and 4 bases from J; junction bases left unmatched: 5. The CDR3 loop is CASSFLAGTYNEQFF. CDR3 in DNA: TGTGCCAGCAGTTTCCTAGCGGGCACGTACAATGAGCAGTTCTTC.

The chain couples TRBV16 to TRBJ1-2; no reliable D call. The V gene lost 1 base and the J gene lost 2 bases, with 14 bases spanning the gap. Germline lookup yields CDR1 KGHSY and CDR2 FQNENV. The CDR3 consists of 16 residues. CDR3 sequence (DNA): TGTGCCAGCAGCCAATTTGCCCCAGTAAACAACTATGGCTACACCTTC. It translates to CASSQFAPVNNYGYTF.

This clone was recorded once. The chain couples TRBV29-1 to TRBJ1-5, with D perhaps matching TRBD1 (5 bases). Per the germline V gene, CDR1 is SQVTM and CDR2 is ANQGSEA. This CDR3 has 12 amino acids. V lost 7 bases, J lost 1 base, and 8 bases lay in between. The CDR3 protein is CSAGGSNQPQHF. The CDR3 nucleotides are TGCAGCGCCGGGGGGAGCAATCAGCCCCAGCATTTT. Variable domain in full (rest from reference TRBV29-1 and TRBJ1-5): SAVISQKPSRDICQRGTSLTIQCQVDSQVTMMFWYRQQPGQSLTLIATANQGSEATYESGFVIDKFPISRPNLTFSTLTVSNMSPEDSSIYLCSAGGSNQPQHFGDGTRLSIL.